This record looks at one T cell receptor beta chain sequence and its context. Its specificity is not known. The entry originates in a study of post-analysis software for immune sequencing data. Study-wide results and caveats: The five TRBV segments detected at higher frequency in patients than in controls included TRBV5-6, TRBV5-1 and TRBV20-1.

Unique-molecular-identifier-tagged TCR beta cDNA libraries were used. TCRdb independently ran MiXCR on the PCR reads; one entry per CDR3 protein. Among about 540,000 distinct CDR3 sequences listed, 30% to 40% were seen once. Per the germline V gene, CDR1 is ENHRY and CDR2 is SYGVKD. This CDR3 has 15 residues. Trimming took off 2 bases at V and 6 bases at J, with 17 bases between the two ends. The TCR originated in a girl aged 2-17 years with multiple sclerosis. Sample: blood. This chain joins TRBV10-3 and TRBJ2-7; perhaps D is TRBD1 or TRBD2 (5 bases each). The CDR3 spells CAISEGTDNSLEQYF. CDR3 DNA sequence: TGTGCCATCAGTGAGGGGACGGACAATAGTCTCGAGCAGTACTTC.